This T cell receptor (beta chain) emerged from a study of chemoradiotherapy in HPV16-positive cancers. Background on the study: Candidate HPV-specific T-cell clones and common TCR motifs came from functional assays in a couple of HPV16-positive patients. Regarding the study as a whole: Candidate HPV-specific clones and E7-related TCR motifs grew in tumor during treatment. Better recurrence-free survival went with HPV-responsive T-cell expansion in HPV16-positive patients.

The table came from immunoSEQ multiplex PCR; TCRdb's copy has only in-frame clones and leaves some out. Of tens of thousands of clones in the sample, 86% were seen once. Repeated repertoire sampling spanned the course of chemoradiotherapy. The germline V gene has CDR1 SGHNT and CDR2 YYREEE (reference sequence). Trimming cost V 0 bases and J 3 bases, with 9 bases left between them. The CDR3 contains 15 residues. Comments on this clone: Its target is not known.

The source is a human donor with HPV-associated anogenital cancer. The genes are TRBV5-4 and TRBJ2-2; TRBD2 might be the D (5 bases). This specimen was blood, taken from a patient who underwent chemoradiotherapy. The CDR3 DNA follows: TGTGCCAGCAGCTTGGCGGGGAGCTACACCGGGGAGCTGTTTTTT. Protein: CASSLAGSYTGELFF.